These 25 T cell receptor beta chains share one sample of origin, sequenced in a study of T cell responses to AZD1222 COVID-19 vaccine. Repertoires were generated with immunoSEQ multiplex PCR, while TCRdb's copy carries only in-frame clones and drops some. Found here are 98,000 or so clones, around nine tenths of them singletons; the top ten hold about 17%. Material: peripheral blood, obtained 28 days after the second AZD1222 dose. Receptors originate from an adult who received the AZD1222 COVID-19 vaccine.

The chain is built from TRBV29-1 and TRBJ2-7, with 8 bases that match TRBD1. Losses at the gene ends were 7 bases for V and 7 bases for J; bases not matched to a gene: 9. The V gene's germline CDR1 is SQVTM and CDR2 ANQGSEA. The CDR3 consists of 12 residues. CDR3 bases: TGCAGCGCCACAGGGGGGTCGGGGGAGCAGTACTTC. Translation: CSATGGSGEQYF.

V and J are TRBV27 and TRBJ2-7; perhaps TRBD1 as D (6 bases). The CDR3 consists of 14 residues. Between the trimmed V and J ends, which lost 0 bases and 2 bases, there was a span of 8 bases. CDR1 is MNHEY, CDR2 SMNVEV, per germline (reference sequence). DNA of the CDR3: TGTGCCAGCAGTTTATCCAGGGGTACCTACGAGCAGTACTTC. Translation gives CASSLSRGTYEQYF.

V usage is TRBV3-1 (or the pseudogene TRBV3-2) and J usage is TRBJ1-2, with TRBD1 as a possible D gene (5 bases). The CDR3 consists of 12 residues. The V and J ends lost 1 base and 6 bases respectively, with 6 bases between them. Germline V lookup: CDR1 LGHDT, CDR2 YNNKEL (reference sequence). CDR3 bases: TGTGCCAGCAGCCAAGGCAGGGATGGCTACACCTTC. Protein: CASSQGRDGYTF.

The chain combines TRBV7-9 with TRBJ2-2, with D possibly matching TRBD2 (5 bases). CDR3 size: 15 residues. The V end lost 2 bases, the J end lost 0 bases, and 7 bases lay between the germline ends. Germline V gene sequence: CDR1 SEHNR, CDR2 FQNEAQ (reference sequence). DNA of the CDR3: TGTGCCAGCAGCTTAAATAGCGCGAACACCGGGGAGCTGTTTTTT. Protein: CASSLNSANTGELFF.

The gene calls are TRBV4-2 and TRBJ1-2; possibly TRBD1 for D (5 bases). Per the germline V gene, CDR1 is LGHNA and CDR2 is YNFKEQ. Trimming left V 5 bases short and J 7 bases short, with 17 bases between. The length of the CDR3 is 14 residues. CDR3 loop: CASSVTGTDSGYTF. CDR3 bases: TGTGCCAGCAGCGTTACCGGGACTGATTCTGGCTACACCTTC.

This clone was recorded a few times. V and J are TRBV6-5 and TRBJ2-7, with TRBD1 matching 7 bases. V shed 11 bases, J shed 3 bases, and the junction held 10 bases outside the gene matches. The CDR3 covers 13 residues. CDR1 is MNHEY and CDR2 is SVGAGI in the germline V gene. The CDR3 is CAAGRGLIYEQYF. DNA for the CDR3: TGTGCCGCAGGTAGGGGGCTCATCTACGAGCAGTACTTC.

There are a few counts of this clone. The rearrangement links TRBV5-1 to TRBJ1-4; D is uncertain. The ends were cut back, 4 bases at V and 8 bases at J, with 15 bases in the middle. Germline V CDR1 and CDR2: SGHRS, YFSETQ. CDR3 size: 14 residues. CDR3 sequence: CASSVTPAREKLFF. CDR3 coding DNA: TGCGCCAGCAGCGTGACCCCAGCTAGGGAAAAACTGTTTTTT.

The DNA of the CDR3 is TGTGCCAGCAGGTCGGAGGGCTCACCCCTCCACTTT. The encoded protein is CASRSEGSPLHF. This chain connects TRBV11-2 to TRBJ1-6; D not certain. Trimming pared 6 bases from V and 10 bases from J, leaving 10 bases between. The CDR3 is 12 amino acids. Germline values: CDR1 SGHAT, CDR2 FQNNGV. The complete variable domain, with remaining parts taken from reference TRBV11-2 and TRBJ1-6, reads EAGVAQSPRYKIIEKRQSVAFWCNPISGHATLYWYQQILGQGPKLLIQFQNNGVVDDSQLPKDRFSAERLKGVDSTLKIQPAKLEDSAVYLCASRSEGSPLHFGNGTRLTVT.

The rearrangement uses TRBV10-1 and TRBJ1-1; D perhaps matches TRBD1 (5 bases). The length of the CDR3 is 13 residues. V was cut by 6 bases and J by 5 bases, with 13 bases left in between. Germline V gene lookup returns CDR1 WNHNN and CDR2 SYGVQD (reference sequence). Here the CDR3 reads CASRSDPGTEAFF. Here the CDR3 DNA reads TGCGCCAGCAGATCCGATCCAGGGACTGAAGCTTTCTTT.

This clone was seen a single time. The genes are TRBV5-6 and TRBJ2-1, with 7 bases fitting TRBD2. CDR3 size: 16 residues. Unmatched junction bases numbered 10, after V lost 1 base and J lost 6 bases. Germline CDR1 and CDR2: SGHDT and YYEEEE. The CDR3 is CASSLPGTKALNEQFF. DNA of the CDR3: TGTGCCAGCAGCTTGCCCGGGACTAAGGCTCTCAATGAGCAGTTCTTC.

This chain links TRBV18 with TRBJ1-1, with unresolved D. From germline, CDR1 is KGHSH and CDR2 LQKENI. The CDR3 loop spans 12 amino acids. V lost 6 bases and J 3 bases, leaving 8 bases between the germline ends. DNA of the CDR3: TGTGCCAGCTCCCTTGAGCACACTGAAGCTTTCTTT. Encoded protein: CASSLEHTEAFF.

This chain uses TRBV11-3 with TRBJ1-5, with TRBD1 matching over 7 bases. CDR1 and CDR2 (germline): SGHNT, YENEEA. V gave up 1 base and J gave up 1 base; unmatched junction bases: 4. The CDR3 has 16 amino acids. CDR3 bases: TGTGCCAGCAGCTTAGGGGACAGCCAAAGCAATCAGCCCCAGCATTTT. Residues: CASSLGDSQSNQPQHF.

J is TRBJ2-7 and V is TRBV7-9; TRBD1 matches at 8 bases. This CDR3 region has 17 residues. Germline V gene lookup returns CDR1 SEHNR and CDR2 FQNEAQ (reference sequence). The trim removed 1 base at V and 4 bases at J, leaving 12 bases unmatched. This chain's CDR3 is CASSLEVLDRVLYEQYF. The CDR3 nucleotides read TGTGCCAGCAGCTTAGAGGTTTTGGACAGGGTTCTGTACGAGCAGTACTTC. The full variable domain, its missing parts supplied by reference TRBV7-9 and TRBJ2-7, is DTGVSQNPRHKITKRGQNVTFRCDPISEHNRLYWYRQTLGQGPEFLTYFQNEAQLEKSRLLSDRFSAERPKGSFSTLEIQRTEQGDSAMYLCASSLEVLDRVLYEQYFGPGTRLTVT.

This clone was counted a few times. This chain connects TRBV10-3 to TRBJ1-5; D possibly corresponds to TRBD1 (6 bases). CDR1 ENHRY and CDR2 SYGVKD come from the germline V gene. The CDR3 is 13 amino acids. Trimming stripped 5 bases from V and 4 bases from J, with 9 bases between. CDR3 sequence (DNA): TGTGCCATCAGTAGACAGGAAAATCAGCCCCAGCATTTT. This sequence encodes CAISRQENQPQHF.

The genes are TRBV6-6 and TRBJ2-7, with TRBD2 matching over 8 bases. The trim removed 3 bases at V and 2 bases at J, leaving 6 bases unmatched. CDR3 length: 15 amino acids. In germline, CDR1 is MNHNY, CDR2 SVGAGI (reference sequence). CDR3 amino acids: CASSYLAGQTYEQYF. The CDR3 DNA sequence: TGTGCCAGCAGTTATCTAGCGGGTCAAACCTACGAGCAGTACTTC.

The rearrangement links TRBV28 to TRBJ1-2; no reliable D call. With 1 base removed from V and 3 bases from J, the gap between germline ends came to 6 bases. Germline assignment: CDR1 MDHEN and CDR2 SYDVKM. The CDR3 loop spans 13 amino acids. DNA of the CDR3: TGTGCCAGCAGTTTATCAGTAGACTATGGCTACACCTTC. Its protein is CASSLSVDYGYTF.

CDR3 amino acids: CASSSPRASGRNEQFF. DNA for the CDR3: TGTGCCAGCAGCTCCCCCCGGGCTAGCGGTCGGAATGAGCAGTTCTTC. The V and J genes are TRBV7-6 and TRBJ2-1; 7 nucleotides align to TRBD2. CDR1 SGHVS and CDR2 FNYEAQ come from the germline V gene. CDR3 length equals 16 residues. V lost 4 bases, J lost 7 bases, and 13 bases stayed unmatched.

CDR3 in DNA: TGCGCCAGCCGGACTACTAGCACAGATACGCAGTATTTT. This encodes CASRTTSTDTQYF. The chain employs TRBV5-1 and TRBJ2-3; tentative D call: TRBD2 (6 bases). This CDR3 spans 13 amino acids. With 7 bases removed from V and 0 bases from J, the gap between germline ends came to 9 bases. Per the germline V gene, CDR1 is SGHRS and CDR2 is YFSETQ.

The V and J genes are TRBV29-1 and TRBJ2-7; the match to TRBD2 covers 10 bases. The germline V gene encodes CDR1 SQVTM and CDR2 ANQGSEA. Trimming at V came to 8 bases and at J to 1 base, leaving 11 bases not matched to a gene. The CDR3 extends over 15 amino acids. The CDR3 bases are TGCAGCATTTTACCCGGGACTAGCGCTTCCTACGAGCAGTACTTC. Its protein is CSILPGTSASYEQYF.

J is TRBJ1-1 and V is TRBV12-5; 10 bases agree with TRBD1. The trim removed 0 bases at V and 7 bases at J, leaving 8 bases unmatched. Germline loops: CDR1 LGHNT, CDR2 FRNRAP. This CDR3 is 16 amino acids long. The chain's CDR3 is CASGLVKIGQGDEAFF. DNA of the CDR3: TGTGCTAGTGGTTTGGTAAAGATCGGACAGGGGGATGAAGCTTTCTTT.

The rearrangement joins TRBV27 to TRBJ2-7; weak D call: TRBD2 (5 bases). The germline V and J ends were trimmed by 2 bases and 3 bases, with 11 bases remaining between them. CDR1 and CDR2 (germline): MNHEY, SMNVEV (reference sequence). The CDR3 spans 14 residues. The CDR3 here is CASSLTGFGYEQYF. The DNA for the CDR3 is TGTGCCAGCAGTTTAACGGGGTTTGGCTACGAGCAGTACTTC.

The chain carries TRBV5-8 and TRBJ2-5; the D gene is possibly TRBD1 (6 bases). V shed 4 bases and J shed 1 base, with 23 bases lying between them. Looked up from germline, CDR1 is SGHTS and CDR2 is YDEGEE. The CDR3 sequence is 18 residues long. The CDR3 reads CASSPYRVSRSIQETQYF. CDR3 in DNA: TGTGCCAGCAGCCCCTACAGGGTTTCGCGGTCGATCCAAGAGACCCAGTACTTC.

This chain links TRBV29-1 with TRBJ1-1; D not resolved. Germline assignment: CDR1 SQVTM and CDR2 ANQGSEA. V shed 7 bases and J shed 2 bases, with 8 bases lying between them. The CDR3 has 11 amino acids. The CDR3 loop is CSGGINTEAFF. For the CDR3, the DNA is TGCAGCGGGGGAATAAACACTGAAGCTTTCTTT. The whole variable domain, filled in from reference TRBV29-1 and TRBJ1-1, reads SAVISQKPSRDICQRGTSLTIQCQVDSQVTMMFWYRQQPGQSLTLIATANQGSEATYESGFVIDKFPISRPNLTFSTLTVSNMSPEDSSIYLCSGGINTEAFFGQGTRLTVV.

The J gene is TRBJ2-5, the V gene TRBV18; TRBD2 is a possible D gene (6 bases). The V gene lost 2 bases and the J gene lost 5 bases, with 12 bases spanning the gap. CDR1 and CDR2 (germline): KGHSH, LQKENI. The CDR3 is 14 residues long. Written as DNA, the CDR3 is TGTGCCAGCTCACCAGGAGGGCCGGGGGAGACCCAGTACTTC. Its translation is CASSPGGPGETQYF.

The chain has TRBV9 and TRBJ2-3, with 7 bases that match TRBD2. This CDR3 contains 15 residues. The trim removed 3 bases at V and 5 bases at J, leaving 9 bases unmatched. Germline CDR1 reads SGDLS; CDR2 reads YYNGEE. CDR3 in amino acids: CASSAMGEREDTQYF. The CDR3 bases are TGTGCCAGCAGCGCTATGGGGGAGCGGGAAGATACGCAGTATTTT. The whole variable domain, remainder taken from reference TRBV9 and TRBJ2-3, is DSGVTQTPKHLITATGQRVTLRCSPRSGDLSVYWYQQSLDQGLQFLIQYYNGEERAKGNILERFSAQQFPDLHSELNLSSLELGDSALYFCASSAMGEREDTQYFGPGTRLTVL.